These 5 T cell receptor beta chains were all obtained from the same sample, sequenced in a study of molecular identifiers for immune sequencing clone quantification (dated by TCRdb to the late 2010s). Library preparation employed PCR. Reads for this sample came from a NextSeq 500. The public reads were run again by TCRdb, first through fastp at Q25 and then through MiXCR, and only productive beta chains were kept. Every entry covers one CDR3 protein and lists the most common genes and DNA from its rows. This sample has around 300,000 distinct CDR3 sequences in its table, and roughly a quarter of those were observed once. Together, the top ten hold about 0.74% of the sample. Sequences were obtained from naive CD8+ T cells from blood, with Jurkat cell RNA spiked in. What the cell subset or site label conveys for this sample: FACS-sorted CD8+CD4-CCR7+CD45RA+ naive T cells. The receptors here all came from a human donor in good health. Some libraries in this study had Jurkat cell RNA spiked in.

In regard to this clonotype: With a much larger clone just one base away, this may be a read error. The chain carries TRBV5-5 and TRBJ2-1; D gene ambiguous. Trimming stripped 1 base from V and 2 bases from J, with 13 bases between. The CDR3 runs to 16 residues. CDR1 is SGHKS and CDR2 is YYEKEE in the germline V gene (reference sequence). Here the CDR3 DNA reads TGTGCCAGCAGCTTGTTTCGGCAGTGTCCCTACAATGAGCAGTTCTTC. Translation gives CASSLFRQCPYNEQFF.

As for this clonotype: This may be a read error, as it is one base from a much larger clone. The rearrangement uses TRBV20-1 and TRBJ2-7; 9 nucleotides match TRBD2. The CDR3 runs 15 residues. The germline gives CDR1 DFQATT, CDR2 SNEGSKA (reference sequence). CDR3 sequence (DNA): TGCAGTGCTAGAGATTCTAGCGGGGCTTCCTCCGAGCAGTACTTC. Its protein is CSARDSSGASSEQYF.

This chain joins TRBV30 and TRBJ2-2, with 8 nucleotides matching TRBD2. From germline, CDR1 is GTSNPN and CDR2 SVGIG (reference sequence). The V gene end was trimmed by 1 base and the J gene end by 3 bases; junction bases not matched to a gene: 13. CDR3 size: 18 residues. In DNA form, the CDR3 reads TGTGCCTGGAGTGGATTTGGGCTAGCGGGCGTCGACACCGGGGAGCTGTTTTTT. Its protein product is CAWSGFGLAGVDTGELFF.

The chain is built from TRBV4-2 and TRBJ2-5, with 7 bases matching TRBD2. The germline gives CDR1 LGHNA, CDR2 YNFKEQ. The CDR3 consists of 16 residues. The V gene end was trimmed by 0 bases and the J gene end by 5 bases; junction bases not matched to a gene: 9. The CDR3 reads CASSQERRELVETQYF. CDR3 sequence (DNA): TGTGCCAGCAGCCAAGAAAGGCGGGAGCTTGTGGAGACCCAGTACTTC.

This clonotype is a singleton in its sample. A much larger clone differs from this one at a single base, so this may be a read error. The chain is built from TRBV7-9 and TRBJ2-5, with 8 bases lining up with TRBD1. Germline V CDR1 and CDR2: SEHNR, FQNEAQ (reference sequence). There are 14 residues in the CDR3. The V and J ends lost 8 bases and 5 bases, in that order; junction bases with no gene match: 10. CDR3: CASGSYRGIETQYF. The DNA for the CDR3 is TGTGCCAGCGGCTCATACAGGGGGATTGAGACCCAGTACTTC.